Below are 7 T cell receptor beta chains sequenced from a single sample in a study of T cells in narcolepsy. Assay used: immunoSEQ multiplex PCR; TCRdb lists only in-frame clones, some missing. Of 25,000 to 40,000 clones listed, about nine tenths are singletons. Sequencing was carried out using CD45RA- memory CD4+ T cells from PBMCs. All receptors come from a human donor with narcolepsy.

This clone was seen more than once but under ten times. V usage is TRBV11-2 and J usage is TRBJ2-7; unclear D gene. The CDR3 covers 16 residues. Trimming took off 1 base at V and 2 bases at J, with 15 bases between the two ends. Germline CDR1 reads SGHAT; CDR2 reads FQNNGV. DNA of the CDR3: TGTGCCAGCAGCTTAGGTCCGTGGGGAAATACCTACGAGCAGTACTTC. Translating gives CASSLGPWGNTYEQYF.

The chain links TRBV6-6 to TRBJ2-5; 8 positions match TRBD1. The CDR3 runs to 13 residues. From germline, CDR1 is MNHNY and CDR2 SVGAGI (reference sequence). With 7 bases clipped from V and 4 bases from J, the junction kept 5 bases outside the gene matches. As DNA, the CDR3 is TGTGCCAGCACTCGCGGGACAGGAGAGACCCAGTACTTC. Translating gives CASTRGTGETQYF.

This clone was recorded a few times. The chain couples TRBV18 to TRBJ1-3; no clear D. V was cut by 5 bases and J by 3 bases, with 8 bases left in between. Germline V gene sequence: CDR1 KGHSH, CDR2 LQKENI. The CDR3 runs 13 residues. CDR3 sequence: CASSSGYGNTIYF. The CDR3, as DNA: TGTGCCAGCTCATCCGGATATGGAAACACCATATATTTT. The entire variable domain, with the rest obtained from reference TRBV18 and TRBJ1-3, is as follows: NAGVMQNPRHLVRRRGQEARLRCSPMKGHSHVYWYRQLPEEGLKFMVYLQKENIIDESGMPKERFSAEFPKEGPSILRIQQVVRGDSAAYFCASSSGYGNTIYFGEGSWLTVV.

This clone has a single count. The genes are TRBV14 and TRBJ2-2, with D uncertain. This CDR3 contains 14 residues. The germline V and J ends were trimmed by 1 base and 3 bases, with 6 bases remaining between them. Germline CDR1 reads SGHDN; CDR2 reads FVKESK. The CDR3 nucleotides read TGTGCCAGCAGCCAAGGATCATACACCGGGGAGCTGTTTTTT. Its translation: CASSQGSYTGELFF.

V gene TRBV7-8 combines with J gene TRBJ2-7, with D possibly being TRBD1 or TRBD2 (5 bases each). The CDR3 has 15 residues. V lost 1 base to trimming and J lost 0 bases, with 10 bases between them. The germline gives CDR1 SGHVS, CDR2 FQNEAQ. CDR3 protein: CASSLDPGTSYEQYF. The CDR3 nucleotides are TGTGCCAGCAGCTTAGACCCCGGGACCTCCTACGAGCAGTACTTC. The full variable domain, its missing parts supplied by reference TRBV7-8 and TRBJ2-7, is GAGVSQSPRYKVAKRGQDVALRCDPISGHVSLFWYQQALGQGPEFLTYFQNEAQLDKSGLPSDRFFAERPEGSVSTLKIQRTQQEDSAVYLCASSLDPGTSYEQYFGPGTRLTVT.

The CDR3 nucleotides are TGTGCCTGGAAAGGGAGGGCCACTAACTATGGCTACACCTTC. It translates to CAWKGRATNYGYTF. The J gene is TRBJ1-2, the V gene TRBV30; D gene unclear. The CDR3 has 14 amino acids. V was cut by 4 bases and J by 0 bases, with 12 bases left in between. The germline V gene encodes CDR1 GTSNPN and CDR2 SVGIG (reference sequence).

This clone was seen once. V is TRBV19 and J is TRBJ1-1; D perhaps matches TRBD1 (6 bases). CDR1 LNHDA and CDR2 SQIVND come from the germline V gene (reference sequence). V lost 3 bases and J 3 bases, leaving 14 bases between the germline ends. The CDR3 totals 15 residues. In DNA, the CDR3 is TGTGCCAGTAGTATGCAAGGGGGGGCCGACACTGAAGCTTTCTTT. Translating it yields CASSMQGGADTEAFF.